The present TCR beta chain was sequenced within a study of blood T cell repertoires in COVID-19. This CDR3 region has 14 residues. J lost 5 bases, V lost 5 bases, and 8 bases had no gene match. The germline V gene encodes CDR1 SSHAT and CDR2 FNYEAQ (reference sequence). The authors' processing: Researchers report that nucleated cell counts were estimated from reference gene primer amplification. Libraries were prepared by immunoSEQ multiplex PCR; TCRdb keeps only in-frame clonotypes and omits some of them. D and trimming were read from the DNA, whereas the V and J calls and clone size are those reported in that table. The data show about 120,000 clones, 78% seen once.

The sequenced sample consisted of peripheral blood. The chain employs TRBV7-7 and TRBJ2-5, with TRBD2 matching over 7 bases. The sequence was obtained from a man in his 70s with acute or convalescent COVID-19. CDR3 DNA: TGTGCCAGCAGCCGATCGGCGGGGGAGGAGACCCAGTACTTC. This codes for CASSRSAGEETQYF.